Shown below are 14 T cell receptor beta chains from a single sample sequenced in a study of long-term antiretroviral therapy in people with HIV. With survey level as its setting, the immunoSEQ assay was v3.0. Here immunoSEQ multiplex PCR was the method, and the copy in TCRdb shows in-frame clones only, minus some. Of 20,000 to 25,000 clones listed, 80% to 85% are singletons. The sample in question was unsorted PBMCs, obtained 0.1 years before starting antiretroviral therapy. The receptor set was obtained from a man aged 35 to 55 with HIV.

The chain uses TRBV7-3 and TRBJ2-1, with 11 positions matching TRBD2. The J segment lost 2 bases and the V segment lost 5 bases, leaving 5 bases of the junction unmatched. The CDR3 is made up of 16 amino acids. CDR1 is SGHTA and CDR2 is FQGTGA in the germline V gene. The CDR3: CASSPLAGGAYNEQFF. CDR3 DNA: TGTGCCAGCAGCCCTCTAGCGGGGGGCGCCTACAATGAGCAGTTCTTC. The full variable domain, in which reference TRBV7-3 and TRBJ2-1 provide the parts outside the CDR3, is GAGVSQTPSNKVTEKGKYVELRCDPISGHTALYWYRQSLGQGPEFLIYFQGTGAADDSGLPNDRFFAVRPEGSVSTLKIQRTERGDSAVYLCASSPLAGGAYNEQFFGPGTRLTVL.

CDR3 in DNA: TGTGCCAGCAGACTAGCGCAGAGCACAGATACGCAGTATTTT. This translates into CASRLAQSTDTQYF. J is TRBJ2-3 and V is TRBV27, with 7 positions matching TRBD2. The V and J ends lost 6 bases and 0 bases, in that order; junction bases with no gene match: 3. Per germline, CDR1 MNHEY and CDR2 SMNVEV (reference sequence). This CDR3 region has 14 residues.

This clone turned up a few times. The genes are TRBV2 and TRBJ2-3; no definite D call. This CDR3 is built from 14 residues. Germline V lookup: CDR1 SNHLY, CDR2 FYNNEI. The germline V and J ends were trimmed by 4 bases and 1 base, with 9 bases remaining between them. This chain's CDR3 is CASSALDRTDTQYF. The CDR3 DNA is TGTGCCAGCAGTGCCCTGGATCGCACAGATACGCAGTATTTT.

J is TRBJ1-1 and V is TRBV4-1, with 7 bases that match TRBD1. Germline V gene lookup returns CDR1 MGHRA and CDR2 YSYEKL. The CDR3 length is 15 residues. Losses at the gene ends were 0 bases for V and 1 base for J; bases not matched to a gene: 2. This chain's CDR3 is CASSQERGRNTEAFF. CDR3 sequence (DNA): TGCGCCAGCAGCCAAGAGAGGGGGCGGAACACTGAAGCTTTCTTT.

The chain combines TRBV6-5 with TRBJ1-2; D is unresolved. The length of the CDR3 is 13 residues. CDR1 is MNHEY and CDR2 is SVGAGI in the germline V gene. The V end lost 4 bases, the J end lost 4 bases, and 10 bases lay between the germline ends. This CDR3 reads CASSWGISYGYTF. The CDR3 region has the DNA TGTGCCAGCAGTTGGGGTATCAGCTATGGCTACACCTTC.

The chain couples TRBV5-6 to TRBJ1-2; D gene ambiguous. V lost 0 bases to trimming and J lost 8 bases, with 11 bases between them. Germline CDR1 reads SGHDT; CDR2 reads YYEEEE. The CDR3 length is 13 residues. This CDR3 reads CASSLGRELGYTF. The CDR3 DNA reads as TGTGCCAGCAGCTTGGGCCGGGAACTGGGCTACACCTTC.

The chain combines TRBV7-9 with TRBJ2-5, with D perhaps matching TRBD1 (5 bases). Per germline, CDR1 SEHNR and CDR2 FQNEAQ (reference sequence). This CDR3 has 16 residues. V was shortened by 1 base and J by 2 bases, with 14 bases between the two germline ends. CDR3 protein: CASSLVGQGRQETQYF. CDR3 nucleotides: TGTGCCAGCAGCTTAGTGGGTCAGGGTAGACAAGAGACCCAGTACTTC.

J is TRBJ1-4 and V is TRBV5-1; 8 nucleotides line up with TRBD1. This CDR3 has 14 amino acids. Germline trimming cut 0 bases from V and 7 bases from J; bases unmatched to any gene: 2. The germline CDR1 and CDR2 sequences are SGHRS and YFSETQ. CDR3 nucleotide sequence: TGCGCCAGCAGCTTGGGACAGGGGACTGAAAAACTGTTTTTT. Protein: CASSLGQGTEKLFF.

The rearrangement joins TRBV7-9 to TRBJ2-1; a possible D gene is TRBD2 (5 bases). The germline V gene has CDR1 SEHNR and CDR2 FQNEAQ (reference sequence). The V end was cut by 3 bases, the J end by 5 bases, with 14 bases between. This CDR3 has 15 amino acids. The CDR3 DNA reads as TGTGCCAGCAGCTTCCCGCTAGCTCGGCACAATGAGCAGTTCTTC. This translates into CASSFPLARHNEQFF.

The chain joins TRBV9 to TRBJ1-6; no reliable D call. CDR3 size: 12 residues. CDR1 SGDLS and CDR2 YYNGEE come from the germline V gene. V gave up 1 base and J gave up 8 bases, with 4 bases separating them. Here the CDR3 reads CASSVLDSPLHF. The CDR3 coding sequence is TGTGCCAGCAGCGTATTGGATTCACCCCTCCACTTT.

The rearrangement joins TRBV6-6 to TRBJ1-6, with 8 bases fitting TRBD1. Trimming took 2 bases from V and 5 from J; bases not matched to a gene: 2. CDR3 length: 15 residues. The V gene's germline CDR1 is MNHNY and CDR2 SVGAGI (reference sequence). The CDR3 DNA is TGTGCCAGCAGTTACGGACAGGGTGATAATTCACCCCTCCACTTT. Encoded protein: CASSYGQGDNSPLHF.

The chain uses TRBV13 and TRBJ2-7; the match to TRBD1 covers 7 bases. Trimming took 3 bases from V and 3 from J; bases not matched to a gene: 2. Germline V gene lookup returns CDR1 PRHDT and CDR2 FYEKMQ (reference sequence). The CDR3 totals 13 residues. DNA for the CDR3: TGTGCCAGCAGCTTCTACAGGGGCTACGAGCAGTACTTC. Translated: CASSFYRGYEQYF.

The V gene is TRBV9, the J gene TRBJ1-1; 8 nucleotides agree with TRBD1. The germline CDR1 and CDR2 sequences are SGDLS and YYNGEE. The V segment lost 4 bases and the J segment 11 bases; nucleotides outside the gene matches: 7. The CDR3 contains 12 residues. The CDR3 reads CASSPSDRVAFF. CDR3 in DNA: TGTGCCAGCAGCCCTTCGGACAGGGTCGCTTTCTTT.

This clone was detected only a few times. The chain employs TRBV7-8 and TRBJ1-5; D is uncertain. In germline, CDR1 is SGHVS, CDR2 FQNEAQ. V was pared by 5 bases and J by 10 bases, with 9 bases between. This CDR3 is 11 amino acids long. The CDR3 DNA is TGTGCCAGCAGCCTGACCGGCCCCCAGCATTTT. Translating it yields CASSLTGPQHF.